This T cell receptor beta chain was sequenced for a study of T cells expressing NK-cell markers. About the study: Beta-chain profiling covered CD3+CD56+NKG2C+, CD3+CD56+NKG2C- and CD3+CD56-NKG2C+ sorted subsets. Serological testing identified most of the eight sequenced donors as HCMV-seropositive and one as seronegative. General study points: Six of the donors carried dominant NKG2C+ clonotypes that took up roughly 1.0-7.5% of their CD8+ T cells. Several donors showed these clonotypes also leading the CD3+CD56-NKG2C+ fraction.

TCRdb derives one entry per CDR3 protein from the 5' RACE reads, leaving out DNA. Here the sample table reports 200,000 to 300,000 distinct CDR3 sequences. With regard to this clonotype: Antigen: not known.

This CDR3 has 11 residues. Germline V gene sequence: CDR1 MDHEN, CDR2 SYDVKM. Sequences were obtained from blood T cells: a sorted CD56 or NKG2C T cell subset, CD4+ or CD8+ T cells, or bulk PBMC T cells (not recorded which). The clonotype was recovered from a woman aged 18 to 75 in good health. The V gene is TRBV28, the J gene TRBJ2-7. The CDR3 sequence is CASSLRWEQYF.